This TCR beta chain was identified during a study of CD8 T cells in Susac syndrome. Germline CDR1 reads MDHEN; CDR2 reads SYDVKM. Trimming took off 5 bases at V and 2 bases at J, with 18 bases between the two ends. The CDR3 covers 16 residues. The patients who served as multiple sclerosis controls were treatment-naive and had stable or active relapsing-remitting disease that fulfilled the revised McDonald criteria. TEMRA cells were FACS-enriched, with CD8+ and CD4+ T cells isolated negatively. RNA was extracted with the RNeasy kit, and a quantity of about 0.45 to 1 ug was reverse transcribed using random hexamers. The authors amplified TCR beta CDR3 across 54 Vbeta and 13 Jbeta using immunoSEQ multiplex PCR. TCRdb reprocessed the immunoSEQ multiplex PCR reads via MiXCR and lists one record per CDR3 protein. In the table there are some 110,000 distinct CDR3 sequences, more than 85% of which are singletons.

Material for sequencing was CD8+ T cells from PBMCs. The TCR originated in a human donor with multiple sclerosis. This sequence joins TRBV28 and TRBJ2-5; D is uncertain. This chain's CDR3 is CASSLPIISSQETQYF. The CDR3 DNA sequence: TGTGCCAGCAGTCTCCCGATAATCTCCTCTCAAGAGACCCAGTACTTC.